This T cell receptor beta chain came from a study of response to subunit inactivated influenza vaccine. This clonotype was observed a handful of times. Its antigen is still unknown. General study results and limits: The study's authors posited that every seasonal influenza vaccination enlists few new T cells.

TCRdb re-derived calls from the RT-PCR reads in MiXCR, one entry per CDR3 protein. This sample has fewer than 400,000 distinct CDR3 sequences, with 21% found just once. Germline V gene lookup returns CDR1 WNHNN and CDR2 SYGVQD (reference sequence). CDR3 length: 14 residues. Trimming cost V 5 bases and J 5 bases; bases outside gene matches: 4. V usage is TRBV10-1 and J usage is TRBJ2-3, with TRBD2 matching 10 bases. This receptor was obtained from a man between 50 and 69 years old who received an inactivated influenza vaccine. The material was PBMCs from blood, obtained 21 months after vaccination. The chain's CDR3 is CASSSGGAVDTQYF. For the CDR3, the DNA is TGCGCCAGCAGTAGCGGGGGGGCCGTAGATACGCAGTATTTT.